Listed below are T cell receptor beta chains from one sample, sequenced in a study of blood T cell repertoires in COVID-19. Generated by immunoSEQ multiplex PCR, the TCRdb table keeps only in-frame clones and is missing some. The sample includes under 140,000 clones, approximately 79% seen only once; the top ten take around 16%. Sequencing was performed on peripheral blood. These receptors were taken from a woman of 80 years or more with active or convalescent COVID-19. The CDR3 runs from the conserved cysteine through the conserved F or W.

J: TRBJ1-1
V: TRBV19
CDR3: CASLDRHPTTEAFF

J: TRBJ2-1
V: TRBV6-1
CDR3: CASSEPGQPYNEQFF

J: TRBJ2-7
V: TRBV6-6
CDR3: CASSYSGLAPTYEQYF

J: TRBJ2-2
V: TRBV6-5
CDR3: CASSYSQGAPGELFF

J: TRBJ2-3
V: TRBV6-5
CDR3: CASRASGGTDTQYF

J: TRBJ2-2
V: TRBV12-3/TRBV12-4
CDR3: CASRRGGELFF

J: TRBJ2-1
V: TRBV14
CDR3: CASSGTSGLNEQFF

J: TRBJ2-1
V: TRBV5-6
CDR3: CASSRSGRATFDEQFF

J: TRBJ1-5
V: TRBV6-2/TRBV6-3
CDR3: CASSYYGQGGQPQHF

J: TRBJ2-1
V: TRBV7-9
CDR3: CASTNRNDGIYNEQFF

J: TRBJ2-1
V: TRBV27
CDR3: CASTYIGQTGNEQFF

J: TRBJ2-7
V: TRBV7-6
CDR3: CASSFGTSGYEQYF

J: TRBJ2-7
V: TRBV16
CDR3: CASSQFSLPSSEQYF

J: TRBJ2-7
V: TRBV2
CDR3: CASSETSGYAYEQYF

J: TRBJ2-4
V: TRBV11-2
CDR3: CASSLLGGAGIQYF

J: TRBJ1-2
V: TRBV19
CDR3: CASRGVFPYGYTF

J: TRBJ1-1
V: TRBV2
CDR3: CASRSDRGSGEAFF

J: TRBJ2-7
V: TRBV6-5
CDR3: CASSYPGLSYEQYF

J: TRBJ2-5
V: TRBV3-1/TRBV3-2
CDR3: CASSQDLGRVGETQYF

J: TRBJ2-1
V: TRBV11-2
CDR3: CASSSSSGRSYNEQFF

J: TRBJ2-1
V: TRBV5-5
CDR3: CASSLGVARGEQFF

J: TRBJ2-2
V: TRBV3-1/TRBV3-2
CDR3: CASSQGPLGRDYYTGELFF

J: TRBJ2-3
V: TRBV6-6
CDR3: CASSTLLAGVSDTQYF

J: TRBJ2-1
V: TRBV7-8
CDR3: CASSLAYVGRRNEQFF

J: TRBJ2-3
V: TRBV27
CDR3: CASSFYSGRGSDTQYF

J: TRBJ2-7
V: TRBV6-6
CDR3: CASTQNSGEQYF

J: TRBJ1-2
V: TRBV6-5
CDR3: CASRSTGNYGYTF

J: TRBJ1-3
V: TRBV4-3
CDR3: CASSQDFIPSNTIYF

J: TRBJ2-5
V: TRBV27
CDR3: CASSFGTSGQETQYF

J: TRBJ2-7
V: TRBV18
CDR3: CASSQGAGGEQYF

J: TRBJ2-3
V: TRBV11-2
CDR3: CASSLGVGGRTDTQYF

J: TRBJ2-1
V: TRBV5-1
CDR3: CASSLTSGSNEQFF

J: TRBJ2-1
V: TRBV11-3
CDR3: CASSKFSGRAGEQFF

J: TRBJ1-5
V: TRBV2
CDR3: CASRLRWGHPQHF

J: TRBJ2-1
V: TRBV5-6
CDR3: CASSFGDRIYNEQFF

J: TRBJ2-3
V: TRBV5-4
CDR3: CASSPKGRGQRALHDTQYF

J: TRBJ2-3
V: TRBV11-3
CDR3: CASSLEGRNVQYF